This entry features one T cell receptor (beta chain) sequence. Its antigen remains unidentified. A much larger clone sits a single nucleotide away, making a read error possible. The germline V gene (reference sequence) supplies CDR1 LNHDA and CDR2 SQIVND. The CDR3 numbers 16 residues from cysteine through phenylalanine. The entry retains the CDR3 DNA only, 48 bases that are in frame from base 1. Between the V and J ends, shortened by 5 bases and 4 bases respectively, the junction contains 18 bases. Sequencing was carried out with an Illumina HiSeq 2000. TCR beta chain libraries were generated by multiplex PCR amplification. The amplified TCR beta chain products were analyzed by high-throughput sequencing. The public reads were reanalyzed by TCRdb: fastp trimming at Q25, MiXCR alignment, in-frame beta chains only. Rows are unified per CDR3 protein, each entry keeping the most common DNA and genes. For this sample there are under 350,000 distinct CDR3 sequences; 30% to 35% appear just once. About 1.2% of the sample rests with the top ten.

These data come from a study of breast tumors, draining lymph nodes, adjacent tissues (dated by TCRdb to the mid-2010s). Regarding the research as a whole: The study compared TCR beta repertoires across tumor, adjacent nontumor tissue and axillary lymph nodes from breast cancer patients. The study was designed to assess the relationships and possible T-cell exchange between tumor, surrounding tissue and draining lymph node repertoires in human breast cancer.

The axillary draining lymph nodes of breast cancer patients were the source of the lymph node samples. Overall study outcomes, separate from this receptor: The data were considered consistent with the idea that most tumor T cells come from the lymph node and then expand in tumor tissue. In luminal-like breast cancer, tumor and nontumor tissue repertoires resembled each other significantly more than in basal-like breast cancer. Tumors showed preferential V and J gene usage, and their T-cell repertoire diversity fell below that of lymph nodes yet above that of nontumor tissue. The conclusion that tumor T cells originate in lymph nodes was framed as consistent with a hypothesis rather than directly demonstrated.

The rearranged chain carries TRBV19 and TRBJ2-1; the D gene cannot be named for sure. This TCR was recovered from a female donor with breast cancer. Some clones in this sample may be carry-over from other donors' samples. Sample: axillary lymph node tissue. The nucleotide sequence is given as TGTGCCAGTAGTTTTGCTGGGCCGCGAGGTTACAATGAGCAGTTCTTC. Translation gives CASSFAGPRGYNEQFF.